Shown below are 24 T cell receptor beta chains from a single sample sequenced in a study of early T cells in non-severe SARS-CoV-2 infection. TCRdb re-called the 5' RACE reads with MiXCR, one entry per CDR3 protein. The profile covers about 26,000 distinct CDR3 sequences, with 4.5% to 6% appearing a single time and 4% taken by the ten largest. Sequencing was done on a sample of whole blood. These receptors all stem from an adult who was a healthcare worker with PCR-confirmed SARS-CoV-2 infection or an uninfected control (not recorded which).

The chain carries TRBV5-6 and TRBJ2-2, with 12 bases fitting TRBD1. Germline V CDR1 and CDR2: SGHDT, YYEEEE. V trimming: 1 base; J trimming: 4 bases; junction bases outside the gene matches: 8. The CDR3 covers 18 residues. The DNA of the CDR3 is TGTGCCAGCAGCTTGCTAGTGGGACAGGGGGCGCGCACCGGGGAGCTGTTTTTT. Translation gives CASSLLVGQGARTGELFF.

This clonotype turned up a few times. The V and J genes are TRBV11-2 and TRBJ2-7, with 7 nucleotides matching TRBD1. CDR1 SGHAT and CDR2 FQNNGV come from the germline V gene. The V gene end was trimmed by 5 bases and the J gene end by 3 bases; junction bases not matched to a gene: 4. The CDR3 runs 13 residues. The CDR3 is CASSRDSNYEQYF. The CDR3 DNA follows: TGTGCCAGCAGCCGGGACAGTAACTACGAGCAGTACTTC.

This clonotype was recorded at least ten times. The rearrangement links TRBV20-1 to TRBJ1-1; D perhaps matches TRBD1 (5 bases). This CDR3 spans 12 amino acids. The V end lost 5 bases, the J end lost 4 bases, and 11 bases lay between the germline ends. Germline V gene lookup returns CDR1 DFQATT and CDR2 SNEGSKA (reference sequence). In nucleotides, the CDR3 is TGCAGTGCTGTACAACAGGCCACTGAAGCTTTCTTT. Translation gives CSAVQQATEAFF.

A few counts support this clonotype. The chain combines TRBV10-3 with TRBJ2-7; D may be TRBD1 (6 bases). This CDR3 is 13 amino acids long. V gave up 6 bases and J gave up 3 bases, with 12 bases separating them. Per germline, CDR1 ENHRY and CDR2 SYGVKD. The CDR3 protein is CAISPGQHYEQYF. CDR3 nucleotide sequence: TGTGCCATCAGCCCGGGACAACACTACGAGCAGTACTTC.

This clonotype was counted a few times. The rearrangement links TRBV6-1 to TRBJ1-3; D is undetermined. CDR3 length: 15 residues. Germline V gene lookup returns CDR1 MNHNS and CDR2 SASEGT. V was shortened by 6 bases and J by 0 bases, with 12 bases between the two germline ends. CDR3 sequence reads: CASSTGELSGNTIYF. CDR3 nucleotides: TGTGCCAGCAGCACTGGGGAGCTCTCTGGAAACACCATATATTTT.

This chain links TRBV6-2 or TRBV6-3 with TRBJ2-6; D is perhaps TRBD2 (6 bases). The CDR3 is made up of 16 amino acids. Per the germline V gene, CDR1 is MNHEY and CDR2 is SVGEGT. Trimming removed 0 bases at V and 0 bases at J, with 6 bases between. CDR3 residues: CASSYSGGSGANVLTF. In DNA form, the CDR3 reads TGTGCCAGCAGTTACTCCGGGGGCTCTGGGGCCAACGTCCTGACTTTC.

The chain is built from TRBV18 and TRBJ2-7; 7 bases are shared with TRBD1. CDR1 and CDR2 (germline): KGHSH, LQKENI. The CDR3 has 13 amino acids. The V segment lost 4 bases and the J segment 0 bases; nucleotides outside the gene matches: 0. CDR3 DNA: TGTGCCAGCTCACGGGACAGCTCCTACGAGCAGTACTTC. The encoded protein is CASSRDSSYEQYF. The full variable domain, rest sourced from reference TRBV18 and TRBJ2-7, is NAGVMQNPRHLVRRRGQEARLRCSPMKGHSHVYWYRQLPEEGLKFMVYLQKENIIDESGMPKERFSAEFPKEGPSILRIQQVVRGDSAAYFCASSRDSSYEQYFGPGTRLTVT.

The V and J genes are TRBV30 and TRBJ1-5, with D uncertain. Germline lookup yields CDR1 GTSNPN and CDR2 SVGIG (reference sequence). V shed 0 bases and J shed 7 bases, with 4 bases lying between them. The CDR3 runs 11 residues. In nucleotides, the CDR3 is TGTGCCTGGAGTGTGGGACAGCCCCAGCATTTT. Its translation is CAWSVGQPQHF.

The chain employs TRBV6-6 and TRBJ2-3; TRBD1 matches at 8 bases. The junction had 9 bases not matched to a gene; V was cut back by 6 bases and J by 4 bases. CDR1 is MNHNY, CDR2 SVGAGI, per germline (reference sequence). This CDR3 has 15 amino acids. The CDR3 DNA sequence: TGTGCCAGCAGCGGCCGGGACAGGACCCCAGATACGCAGTATTTT. Its translation is CASSGRDRTPDTQYF.

At least ten counts were recorded for this clonotype. The V gene is TRBV24-1, the J gene TRBJ2-5; 8 bases align to TRBD2. CDR1 KGHDR and CDR2 SFDVKD come from the germline V gene. This CDR3 comprises 13 residues. J lost 4 bases, V lost 5 bases, and 2 bases had no gene match. CDR3 sequence reads: CATSAGGGETQYF. Here the CDR3 DNA reads TGTGCCACCAGTGCGGGGGGGGGAGAGACCCAGTACTTC.

This clonotype was counted many times. The gene calls are TRBV5-1 and TRBJ2-1, with TRBD2 matching over 13 bases. Germline V CDR1 and CDR2: SGHRS, YFSETQ. CDR3 size: 16 residues. Trimming removed 4 bases from V and 7 bases from J; junction bases left unmatched: 8. The CDR3 sequence: CASSGTSGGANNEQFF. Here the CDR3 DNA reads TGCGCCAGCAGCGGCACTAGCGGGGGGGCCAATAATGAGCAGTTCTTC.

There are many counts of this clonotype. The chain is built from TRBV29-1 and TRBJ1-2; D is unresolved. The CDR3 contains 11 residues. Trimming took off 5 bases at V and 4 bases at J, with 8 bases between the two ends. From germline, CDR1 is SQVTM and CDR2 ANQGSEA. The CDR3 loop reads CSVTRAYGYTF. The CDR3 DNA reads TGCAGCGTTACACGGGCCTATGGCTACACCTTC.

This clonotype was observed at least ten times. The V gene is TRBV27, the J gene TRBJ2-7; D gene unclear. Germline V gene lookup returns CDR1 MNHEY and CDR2 SMNVEV (reference sequence). V was clipped by 1 base and J by 3 bases, with 7 bases between them. This CDR3 has 13 residues. The CDR3 DNA is TGTGCCAGCAGTTTATATGTGGACTACGAGCAGTACTTC. Translation: CASSLYVDYEQYF.

This clonotype was detected ten times or more. The gene calls are TRBV5-1 and TRBJ1-6, with 7 bases lining up with TRBD1. The V gene end was trimmed by 1 base and the J gene end by 7 bases; junction bases not matched to a gene: 5. The germline CDR1 and CDR2 sequences are SGHRS and YFSETQ. This CDR3 is built from 15 residues. CDR3 DNA sequence: TGCGCCAGCAGCTTGATCGCAGGGGGGAATTCACCCCTCCACTTT. Encoded protein: CASSLIAGGNSPLHF.

This clonotype was counted between two and nine times. V gene TRBV5-1 combines with J gene TRBJ2-3; either TRBD1 or TRBD2 may supply D (5 bases each). With 4 bases removed from V and 0 bases from J, the gap between germline ends came to 12 bases. The CDR3 length is 15 residues. Germline CDR1 reads SGHRS; CDR2 reads YFSETQ. The CDR3 region has the DNA TGCGCCAGCAGCGTGACCTGGGGGAGCACAGATACGCAGTATTTT. It yields the protein CASSVTWGSTDTQYF. Combining the CDR3 with reference TRBV5-1 and TRBJ2-3 gives the whole variable domain KAGVTQTPRYLIKTRGQQVTLSCSPISGHRSVSWYQQTPGQGLQFLFEYFSETQRNKGNFPGRFSGRQFSNSRSEMNVSTLELGDSALYLCASSVTWGSTDTQYFGPGTRLTVL.

This clonotype was seen at least ten times. The chain carries TRBV27 and TRBJ1-4; no clear D gene. The ends were cut back, 8 bases at V and 0 bases at J, with 10 bases in the middle. The CDR3 extends over 14 amino acids. Germline V gene data show CDR1 as MNHEY and CDR2 as SMNVEV (reference sequence). The CDR3: CASGTRATNEKLFF. The CDR3 region has the DNA TGTGCCAGCGGAACACGGGCAACTAATGAAAAACTGTTTTTT. Full variable domain (remainder filled in from reference TRBV27 and TRBJ1-4): EAQVTQNPRYLITVTGKKLTVTCSQNMNHEYMSWYRQDPGLGLRQIYYSMNVEVTDKGDVPEGYKVSRKEKRNFPLILESPSPNQTSLYFCASGTRATNEKLFFGSGTQLSVL.

This clonotype is judged medium-sized. The chain uses TRBV7-6 and TRBJ2-3, with D perhaps given as TRBD1 or TRBD2 (6 bases each). The germline CDR1 and CDR2 sequences are SGHVS and FNYEAQ. V was clipped by 2 bases and J by 3 bases, with 15 bases between them. The CDR3 consists of 16 residues. In nucleotides, the CDR3 is TGTGCCAGCAGCTTAAAGGTACAGGGAGGAACAGATACGCAGTATTTT. Its protein product is CASSLKVQGGTDTQYF.

The chain uses TRBV12-3 or TRBV12-4 and TRBJ2-7; D is possibly TRBD2 (6 bases). The V end was cut by 3 bases, the J end by 3 bases, with 21 bases between. CDR3 length: 17 amino acids. CDR3 amino acids: CASSFPSYKGLLYEQYF. The CDR3, as DNA: TGTGCCAGCAGTTTCCCCTCATATAAGGGACTTCTCTACGAGCAGTACTTC.

The chain carries TRBV7-8 and TRBJ1-3; the match to TRBD1 covers 7 bases. The CDR3 extends over 15 amino acids. CDR1 and CDR2 from the germline V gene are SGHVS and FQNEAQ. The trim removed 4 bases at V and 0 bases at J, leaving 3 bases unmatched. The DNA for the CDR3 is TGTGCCAGCAGCTCTCGGACAGGCTCTGGAAACACCATATATTTT. This encodes CASSSRTGSGNTIYF. The variable domain in full, with the rest retrieved from reference TRBV7-8 and TRBJ1-3, is GAGVSQSPRYKVAKRGQDVALRCDPISGHVSLFWYQQALGQGPEFLTYFQNEAQLDKSGLPSDRFFAERPEGSVSTLKIQRTQQEDSAVYLCASSSRTGSGNTIYFGEGSWLTVV.

The chain links TRBV11-2 to TRBJ2-3; 7 nucleotides agree with TRBD2. The CDR3 is made up of 15 amino acids. Germline lookup yields CDR1 SGHAT and CDR2 FQNNGV. V dropped 6 bases and J dropped 1; count of bases not matched to a gene: 7. Written as DNA, the CDR3 is TGTGCCAGCAGACAGCCGGGACTACGCACAGATACGCAGTATTTT. Its protein is CASRQPGLRTDTQYF.

By share, this clonotype ranks as medium-sized. J is TRBJ2-3 and V is TRBV18; D gene unclear. The CDR3 runs 13 residues. Per germline, CDR1 KGHSH and CDR2 LQKENI. The germline V and J ends were trimmed by 3 bases and 4 bases, with 8 bases remaining between them. CDR3 sequence reads: CASSPAGSDTQYF. In DNA, the CDR3 is TGTGCCAGCTCACCCGCAGGTTCAGATACGCAGTATTTT.

This clonotype was seen repeatedly, ten times or more. The chain employs TRBV6-2 or TRBV6-3 and TRBJ1-1; perhaps TRBD1 as D (5 bases). V lost 2 bases and J lost 4, with 11 bases in between. The CDR3 contains 14 residues. The germline V gene has CDR1 MNHEY and CDR2 SVGEGT. The CDR3 sequence is CASSYHGTPTEAFF. DNA for the CDR3: TGTGCCAGCAGTTACCATGGGACCCCCACTGAAGCTTTCTTT.

This clonotype was seen at least ten times. V is TRBV6-5 and J is TRBJ2-3, with 7 bases identical to TRBD2. V shed 5 bases and J 3 bases; nucleotides not matched to a gene: 11. From germline, CDR1 is MNHEY and CDR2 SVGAGI. This CDR3 contains 16 residues. The CDR3 is CASSQNWGEGTDTQYF. The DNA of the CDR3 is TGTGCCAGCAGTCAGAATTGGGGGGAGGGGACAGATACGCAGTATTTT.

This clonotype came up a few times. The V and J genes are TRBV9 and TRBJ2-3; perhaps D is TRBD1 or TRBD2 (6 bases each). This CDR3 spans 16 amino acids. Germline values: CDR1 SGDLS, CDR2 YYNGEE. V was shortened by 4 bases and J by 9 bases, with 24 bases between the two germline ends. DNA for the CDR3: TGTGCCAGCAGCCCCCAGGGGACTCTTAGCACATCAACGCAGTATTTT. It yields the protein CASSPQGTLSTSTQYF.